This T cell receptor beta chain came from a study of PD-1 blockade in mismatch repair-deficient tumors. The protocol was immunoSEQ multiplex PCR, while the TCRdb copy is restricted to in-frame clones and leaves out a portion. This sample has around 100,000 clones, with 82% found just once. Germline CDR1 SGHRS, CDR2 YFSETQ. The CDR3 is 17 residues long. On this clone: One junction end disagrees with the germline gene, perhaps due to a read error.

Sample: peripheral blood, taken approximately 35 weeks after starting pembrolizumab. This receptor was taken from an adult with mismatch repair-deficient cancer. The V gene is TRBV5-1, the J gene TRBJ2-1; 16 bases are a match to TRBD2. The CDR3 loop reads CASSFPGTSGRDKEQFF. CDR3 sequence (DNA): TGCGCCAGCAGCTTCCCCGGGACTAGCGGGAGGGACAAGGAGCAGTTCTTC. The full variable domain, rest sourced from reference TRBV5-1 and TRBJ2-1, is KAGVTQTPRYLIKTRGQQVTLSCSPISGHRSVSWYQQTPGQGLQFLFEYFSETQRNKGNFPGRFSGRQFSNSRSEMNVSTLELGDSALYLCASSFPGTSGRDKEQFFGPGTRLTVL.